This T cell receptor (beta chain) came from a study of OX40 agonist ivuxolimab in advanced cancers. On the study more broadly: Patients assigned to dose escalation were diagnosed with hepatocellular carcinoma, melanoma, renal cell or head and neck cancer.

Generated by immunoSEQ multiplex PCR, the TCRdb table keeps only in-frame clones and is missing some. Among about 100,000 clones, under 95% were seen once, and the ten largest hold about 0.49%. Points from the study as a whole: Clonal expansion in partial responders at 0.1-3.0 mg/kg ranked among the lowest.

In regard to this clone: Its matching antigen is unknown.

This sequence originates from an adult with an advanced solid tumor such as melanoma, head and neck, liver or kidney cancer. Here the sequenced sample was CD4+ or CD8+ T cells sorted from blood, taken in a trial of the OX40 agonist ivuxolimab.

Here the CDR3 reads CATSRDKGTVYEQYF. The CDR3 DNA reads TGTGCCACCAGCAGAGATAAAGGGACGGTCTACGAGCAGTACTTC. V usage is TRBV15 and J usage is TRBJ2-7; D possibly uses TRBD1 or TRBD2 (5 bases each). V lost 0 bases, J lost 3 bases, and 12 bases lay in between. The CDR3 sequence is 15 residues long. Germline CDR1 reads LNHNV; CDR2 reads YYDKDF (reference sequence). The variable domain in full, with the rest retrieved from reference TRBV15 and TRBJ2-7, is DAMVIQNPRYQVTQFGKPVTLSCSQTLNHNVMYWYQQKSSQAPKLLFHYYDKDFNNEADTPDNFQSRRPNTSFCFLDIRSPGLGDTAMYLCATSRDKGTVYEQYFGPGTRLTVT.